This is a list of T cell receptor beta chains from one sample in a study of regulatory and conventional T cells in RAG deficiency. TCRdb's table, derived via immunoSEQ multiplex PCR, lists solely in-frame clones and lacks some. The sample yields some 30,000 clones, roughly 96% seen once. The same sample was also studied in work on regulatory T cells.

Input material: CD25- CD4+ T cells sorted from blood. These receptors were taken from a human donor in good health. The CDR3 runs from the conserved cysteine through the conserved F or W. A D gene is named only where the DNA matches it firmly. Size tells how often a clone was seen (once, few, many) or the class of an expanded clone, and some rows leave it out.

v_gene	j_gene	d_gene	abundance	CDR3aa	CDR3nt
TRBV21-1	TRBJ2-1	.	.	CASRVAAGNYNEQFF	.
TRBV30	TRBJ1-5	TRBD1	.	CAWSARDRQLLSNQPQHF	TGTGCCTGGAGTGCCCGGGACAGGCAATTGCTTAGCAATCAGCCCCAGCATTTT
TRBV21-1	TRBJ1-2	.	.	CASSKWGRWGPGYTF	TGTGCCAGCAGCAAATGGGGCCGGTGGGGGCCTGGCTACACCTTC
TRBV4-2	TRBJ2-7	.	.	CASSAQGGNLYEQYF	TGTGCCAGCAGCGCACAGGGGGGGAACCTCTACGAGCAGTACTTC
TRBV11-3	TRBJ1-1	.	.	CASSYSGASRTEAFF	TGTGCCAGCAGCTATAGTGGGGCCAGCCGCACTGAAGCTTTCTTT
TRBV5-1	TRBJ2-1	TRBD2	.	CASSLGTTSGGIVTPSRAYNEQFF	TGCGCCAGCAGCTTGGGAACTACTAGCGGGGGAATCGTGACCCCGTCTCGCGCCTACAATGAGCAGTTCTTC
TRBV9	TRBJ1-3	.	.	CASSTGPGNTIYF	TGTGCCAGCAGCACAGGACCTGGAAACACCATATATTTT
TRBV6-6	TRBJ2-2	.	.	CASSYRLNTGELFF	TGTGCCAGCAGTTACCGACTGAACACCGGGGAGCTGTTTTTT
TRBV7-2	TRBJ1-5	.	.	CASSPESGPNQPQHF	TGTGCCAGCAGCCCAGAGAGTGGGCCCAATCAGCCCCAGCATTTT
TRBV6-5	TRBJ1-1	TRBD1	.	CASSYNRGSTEAFF	TGTGCCAGCAGTTACAACAGGGGATCCACTGAAGCTTTCTTT
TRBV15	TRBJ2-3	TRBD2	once	CATSLGGATDTQYF	TGTGCCACCAGCCTCGGGGGGGCGACAGATACGCAGTATTTT
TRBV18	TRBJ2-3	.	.	CASSPRHSSDTQYF	TGTGCCAGCTCACCGCGACACTCCTCGGATACGCAGTATTTT
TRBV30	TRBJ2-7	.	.	CAWSVARNYEQYF	TGTGCCTGGAGTGTGGCGCGGAACTACGAGCAGTACTTC
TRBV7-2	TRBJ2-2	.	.	CASSSPNTGELFF	TGTGCCAGCAGCTCCCCTAACACCGGGGAGCTGTTTTTT
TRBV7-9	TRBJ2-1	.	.	CASSFGLPRVGEQFF	TGTGCCAGCAGCTTCGGCCTACCACGGGTAGGTGAGCAGTTCTTC
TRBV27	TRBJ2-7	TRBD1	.	CASSSVRTGPYEQYF	TGTGCCAGCAGTTCGGTGCGGACAGGGCCCTACGAGCAGTACTTC
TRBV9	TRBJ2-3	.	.	CASSVDAPPTDTQYF	TGTGCCAGCAGCGTAGATGCGCCCCCCACAGATACGCAGTATTTT
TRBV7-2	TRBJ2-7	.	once	CASSKGAGFYEQYF	TGTGCCAGCAGCAAAGGGGCAGGCTTCTACGAGCAGTACTTC
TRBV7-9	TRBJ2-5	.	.	CASSLVQKRSETQYF	TGTGCCAGCAGCTTAGTACAAAAGCGTTCAGAGACCCAGTACTTC
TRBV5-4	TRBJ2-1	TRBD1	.	CASSLGGQEARVF	TGTGCCAGCAGCTTGGGGGGACAGGAGGCCCGGGTCTTC
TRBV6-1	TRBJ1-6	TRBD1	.	CASSGDRGHSSYNSPLHF	TGTGCCAGCAGTGGGGACAGGGGCCACAGCTCCTATAATTCACCCCTCCACTTT
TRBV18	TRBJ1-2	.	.	CASSHDTVTTTENTF	TGTGCCAGCTCACATGATACAGTTACAACAACCGAGAACACCTTC
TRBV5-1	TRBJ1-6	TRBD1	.	CASSLVGTATNSPLHF	TGCGCCAGCAGCTTGGTAGGGACAGCCACTAATTCACCCCTCCACTTT
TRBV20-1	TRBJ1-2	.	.	CSARDSGSYTF	TGCAGTGCTAGAGATTCGGGGAGCTACACCTTC
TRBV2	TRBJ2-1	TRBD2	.	CASRFLGRANDNEQFF	TGTGCCAGCAGATTCCTCGGGAGGGCCAATGACAATGAGCAGTTCTTC
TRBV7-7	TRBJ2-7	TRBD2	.	CASSLGEGSYEQYF	TGTGCTAGCAGCTTAGGGGAGGGGTCCTACGAGCAGTACTTC
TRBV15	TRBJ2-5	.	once	CATSPGAAETQYF	TGTGCCACCTCGCCGGGAGCGGCAGAGACCCAGTACTTC
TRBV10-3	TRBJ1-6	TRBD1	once	CAISGRQGGSFGSYNSPLHF	TGTGCCATCAGTGGTCGACAGGGGGGCTCCTTCGGGTCCTATAATTCCCCCCTCCACTTT
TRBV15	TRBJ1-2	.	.	CATSRDRVGYTF	TGTGCCACCAGCAGAGACAGGGTAGGCTACACCTTC
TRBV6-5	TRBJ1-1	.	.	CASSYLRGPSNTEAFF	TGTGCCAGCAGTTACCTCAGGGGACCCTCCAACACTGAAGCTTTCTTT
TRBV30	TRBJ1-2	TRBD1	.	CAWSQGDYGYTF	TGTGCCTGGAGTCAGGGGGACTATGGCTACACCTTC
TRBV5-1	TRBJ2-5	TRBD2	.	CASSLPLAGPQETQYF	TGCGCCAGCAGCTTGCCCTTAGCGGGGCCTCAAGAGACCCAGTACTTC
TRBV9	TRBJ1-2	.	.	CASSVQGYGYTF	TGTGCCAGCAGCGTTCAGGGCTATGGCTACACCTTC
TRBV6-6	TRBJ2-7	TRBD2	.	CASSLAGPSYEQYF	TGTGCCAGCAGTCTAGCGGGCCCGTCCTACGAGCAGTACTTC
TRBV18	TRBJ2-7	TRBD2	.	CASSPGGSTSGRDEQYF	TGTGCCAGCTCACCAGGAGGAAGTACTAGCGGGAGGGACGAGCAGTACTTC
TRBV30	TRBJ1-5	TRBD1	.	CAWKKGQNQPQHF	TGTGCCTGGAAAAAGGGACAGAATCAGCCCCAGCATTTT
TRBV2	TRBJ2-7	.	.	CASSKQGGPREQYF	TGTGCCAGCAGTAAACAGGGAGGGCCTAGGGAGCAGTACTTC
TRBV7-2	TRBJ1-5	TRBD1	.	CASSLGTGTGRDNQPQHF	TGTGCCAGCAGCTTAGGGACCGGGACAGGGAGGGATAATCAGCCCCAGCATTTT
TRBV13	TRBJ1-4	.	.	CASSLAYTEKLFF	TGTGCCAGCAGCTTAGCCTATACTGAAAAACTGTTTTTT
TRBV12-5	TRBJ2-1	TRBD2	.	CASGLGLAGELAYNEQFF	TGTGCTAGTGGTTTGGGGTTAGCGGGAGAGCTCGCTTACAATGAGCAGTTCTTC
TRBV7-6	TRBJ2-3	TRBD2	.	CASSPSGSTDTQYF	TGTGCCAGCAGCCCTAGCGGGAGCACAGATACGCAGTATTTT
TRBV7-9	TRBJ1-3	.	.	CASSLGSGNSGNTIYF	TGTGCCAGCAGCTTAGGTTCGGGGAACTCTGGAAACACCATATATTTT
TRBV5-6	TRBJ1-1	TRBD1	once	CASSLETGGRDTEAFF	TGTGCCAGCAGCTTGGAGACAGGGGGAAGGGACACTGAAGCTTTCTTT
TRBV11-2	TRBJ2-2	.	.	CASSLVRAGENTGELFF	TGTGCCAGCAGCTTAGTGCGGGCAGGGGAAAACACCGGGGAGCTGTTTTTT